This T cell receptor (beta chain) was identified during a study of cytomegalovirus exposure and HLA in healthy donors (dated by TCRdb to about 2017). Background for the entire study: In an earlier analysis of roughly 500 of the donors, around 300 Gb of sequence data and 95 million to 130 million unique TCR beta sequences from 150 million to 200 million T cells were reported. Roughly 300 gigabases of sequencing data and tens of millions of unique TCR sequences were included in an early release covering roughly 600 HLA-typed donors. Of the 350 to 450 genotyped donors, around 81% fell in the genetic ancestry cluster associated with self-reported Caucasian donors. The study was designed to test whether signatures of past pathogen exposure could be identified by cataloging public T cell receptors. Using immunosequencing, the study profiled T cell repertoires from 550 to 750 subjects and related those repertoires to cytomegalovirus serostatus. Besides the first cohort of around 670 subjects, a separate validation cohort made up of 120 different subjects was used. To predict cytomegalovirus infection status, the study combined high-throughput TCR immunosequencing, statistical association of individual TCRs with disease status, and machine learning. In a later analysis, previously published TCR beta repertoires from several hundred donors were re-analyzed and high-resolution HLA genotyping was added so that TCR occurrence patterns could be studied. Rather than drawing on any new phenotypic data, the later analysis identified candidate immune exposures from TCR beta sequences and the way those sequences occurred across donors. An earlier analysis of nearly 600 of the donors applied high-throughput TCR beta sequencing to assess whether each TCR beta V gene segment acted as functional or pseudogenic. Donor age, sex, ethnicity and CMV serostatus were compiled together with the repertoire data. In a later genetic analysis, genome-wide SNP genotypes for about 55% of the roughly 670 donors were used, and that subset was treated as a discovery cohort. All discovery cohort repertoires had been generated using a single sequencing platform. Both class I and class II loci were covered by HLA typing, at four-digit resolution. The number of donors typed differed by locus, with 629-630 for A, B, C, DRB1 and DQB1, 522 for DQA1, approximately 570 for DPA1, and 450 to 480 for DPB1. About 5 DR-DQ haplotypes were handled as single units for association and clustering, since linkage in the cohort was strong. Across approximately 420 genotyped donors of the cohort, an average of about 240,000 unique TCR beta nucleotide sequences per donor were sequenced, and roughly a sixth of those sequences were non-productive. Findings and caveats that apply to the study as a whole: A further reported finding was that TCR beta sequences accurately predicted the HLA-A and HLA-B alleles for most subjects in the first cohort. Because counts were too low, seventeen rarely observed V segments, including chromosome 9 orphons, were excluded from the earlier analysis of a few hundred of the donors. V-gene and J-gene trimming of TCR beta chains was associated with a missense DCLRE1C variant in a later genetic analysis, and the association was replicated in an independent cohort. In a later genetic analysis, fewer N-insertions in productive TCRs were reported among donors in an Asian-associated ancestry cluster than the roughly 700-donor mean. In a later analysis, TCR association rates were found to vary across HLA loci, with the most associated TCRs seen for DRB1 alleles and the fewest for HLA-C alleles. In a later analysis, HLA-associated TCR beta chains showed more clonal expansion and lower generation probabilities than non-associated chains that were equally common. Because HLA typing was missing for some donors at each locus, association tests included only the typed subset. The study listed 164 TCR beta chains as associated with cytomegalovirus. Sequencing depth was assumed to be roughly uniform across donors in the presence/absence analyses, though that assumption may not hold. Most TCR sequences were seen in very few donors, while some public TCRs were found in many individuals. It was suggested by the authors that the approach could potentially be generalized to other disease states and immunological phenotypes. In both the original and validation cohorts, the classifier was reported to diagnose cytomegalovirus status with high specificity and sensitivity. Linkage disequilibrium might explain the correlated functional status among segregating V segments, but an unknown experimental factor could not be ruled out. In a later analysis, several top co-occurrence clusters were reported to appear linked to parvovirus B19, influenza, CMV and Epstein-Barr virus. Strong co-occurrence of HLA alleles, especially DR and DQ, made assigning TCR associations to individual alleles difficult. A few of the identified cytomegalovirus-associated TCR beta chains were confirmed in vitro to be specific for cytomegalovirus antigens. The 87-base-pair reads could not distinguish some IMGT-functional V segments, including TRBV6-2 and TRBV6-3, so those segments were excluded. The only immune exposure information available for the cohort was CMV serostatus. A group of highly shared sequence variants was considered likely to be a technical artifact of the sequencing pipeline. According to a later analysis, most CMV-associated TCR beta chains appeared to be HLA-restricted, and the HLA associations seemed to be driven largely by CMV exposure. This cohort had only TCR beta chains sequenced, and the lack of alpha or paired-chain data limited which features could be detected. Specific HLA alleles were associated with roughly 16,000 TCR beta sequences at a false discovery rate of 0.05 in a later analysis. An earlier analysis of approximately 500 of the donors showed that most TCR beta V segments appeared in productive rearrangements either about 87% or about 30% of the time, which broadly matched IMGT annotations.

To prepare the library, the immunoSEQ multiplex PCR assay was applied. The multiplex PCR relied on a mix of 60 forward primers for TCR Vbeta segments and 13 reverse primers for TCR Jbeta segments. Amplification of the CDR3 region of rearranged TCR beta genes was performed with a multiplex PCR assay on genomic DNA. The Illumina HiSeq System was used to sequence the amplified TCR beta libraries as 87-base-pair reads. The study's own analysis went as follows. Across the 666 repertoires, a later analysis counted tens of millions of unique TCR beta chains, approximately 10 million of which were shared by at least two donors. Raw reads were error-corrected and collapsed into unique sequences with a nearest-neighbor algorithm that merged closely related sequences to remove PCR and sequencing errors. To assign V, D and J gene segments, CDR3 sequences were aligned to IMGT reference sequences. For a sequence to be retained, a match of at least six nucleotides was required to both a V gene segment and a J gene segment. A rearrangement counted as productive if the CDR3 had no stop codons and remained in frame with V and J, and every other rearrangement counted as non-productive. CDR3 was defined according to IMGT convention as the region running from the second conserved V-encoded cysteine to the conserved J-encoded phenylalanine. The earlier analysis of about 640 of the donors excluded any sequence lacking an unambiguous match to a single V gene segment. An earlier analysis of several hundred of the donors classified V segments as functional when productive rearrangements were above 56.7% and as segregating when the standard deviation between donors was above 5%. To diagnose cytomegalovirus status from the catalog of TCR beta chain sequences, a statistical classification framework was built. V and J gene assignment, in a later analysis, came from comparing TCR nucleotide sequences with IMGT/GENE-DB human TR gene sequences. A later analysis assigned CDR3 sequences and most-parsimonious VDJ recombination scenarios with the TCRdist pipeline. In a later analysis, each TCR beta chain was defined by its CDR3 amino acid sequence together with its V-gene family, and reads lacking a unique V-gene family were excluded. As a way to deal with suspected cross-contamination and a sequencing artifact, a later analysis dropped 500 to 700 nucleotide sequences that were highly shared and had low generation probability. For each public chain, a later analysis derived a clonal expansion index from normalized ranks of inferred template counts within each repertoire. Generation probabilities in a later analysis came from a VDJ recombination model fitted to out-of-frame rearrangements, and those results were checked against IGoR. A later analysis scored TCR-TCR, TCR-HLA and TCR-CMV co-occurrence with hypergeometric tests, applying a repertoire-size bias correction to TCR pairs. False discovery rates were estimated in a later analysis by permuting HLA or CMV assignments 20 times. In a later analysis, co-occurring TCRs were grouped with DBSCAN, and TCRdist sequence similarity was added when clustering was performed within HLA-allele-positive subsets. Repertoires with fewer than 30,000 or more than 120,000 public chains, plus five repertoires with anomalous nucleotide sharing, were excluded from co-occurrence clustering. What TCRdb holds here is the immuneACCESS table cut down to in-frame rearrangements. Part of the clones is not present; checked against another copy, under half of the missing clones reflect an unresolved V gene, and the others are unexplained. V, J and clone size are taken as reported in that table, and D and trimming were inferred from the DNA itself. For this sample the table gives fewer than 150,000 clones, of which around 77% were detected only once. The ten largest clonotypes hold 4% to 6% of the sample.

This clone came up once. The antigen it binds to is not known. No base quality information exists; no much larger clone differs at one position. The cohort comprised 710 or so healthy bone marrow donors. At the time of sampling, every cohort member was nominally healthy, though immune exposures that went unrecorded were likely present. The donor tested CMV seronegative, placing the donor among the 350 or so seronegative members of the cohort. Each donor provided a peripheral blood sample, and peripheral blood mononuclear cells were used for TCR beta sequencing. Genomic DNA extraction from the blood cell samples was performed with the Qiagen DNeasy Blood Extraction Kit. Reading from cysteine to phenylalanine, the CDR3 counts 14 amino acids. Just the 42-base CDR3 DNA is kept, in frame starting at base 1. V has 6 bases trimmed and J has 5 bases trimmed; junction bases matching no gene number 6. CDR1 MNHNY and CDR2 SVGAGI are derived from the germline V gene (reference sequence).

The specimen was PBMCs. This TCR was sampled from a woman between 45 and 60 years old in good health and CMV-seronegative. The sequence links TRBV6-6 to TRBJ1-2, and 10 junctional nucleotides match TRBD1. The DNA reads as follows: TGTGCCAGCAGAGGGACAGGGGTTCGATATGGCTACACCTTC. Its coded protein is CASRGTGVRYGYTF.